This T cell receptor beta chain was identified in a study of PD-L1 blockade in urothelial cancer (TCRdb year 2017). For context, the study as a whole: Every patient began therapy in about 2014 and was given atezolizumab 1,200 mg intravenously every 3 weeks. In the same patients, pretreatment tumors underwent whole exome sequencing and RNA sequencing in addition to TCR sequencing. Some 30 patients had pretreatment blood TCR-seq, some 25 had at least one posttreatment blood collection, and some 25 had tumor TCR-seq. Somatic, immune and clinical correlates of response to PD-L1 blockade with atezolizumab in urothelial cancer were the focus of an exploratory multi-omic analysis. Blood samples yielded a median of about 150,000 T cells and tens of thousands of unique TCRs, with median clonality approximately 0.08. Durable clinical benefit was achieved by nine patients but not by the remaining 20. Durable clinical benefit was defined as a progression-free survival longer than 6 months, and TCR features were additionally tested against progression-free survival and overall survival. An ECOG performance status of 0 or 1 was recorded for the patients, and 0 to 3 prior chemotherapy regimens had been received by the patients. About 90% of the roughly 30 patients were males with bladder-origin urothelial cancer, and about 65% of the 29 reported a prior smoking history. Pretreatment tumor samples, along with matched peripheral blood collected serially before and after atezolizumab treatment, underwent TCR sequencing. Blood samples were analyzed at 3 weeks after treatment start (second dose) and at 6 weeks after treatment start.

Synthetic TCR analog templates were spiked into each PCR to estimate absolute template abundance from read counts. The immunoSEQ assay was used to amplify TCRbeta CDR3 regions from genomic DNA with bias-controlled V and J gene primers. Rearranged TCRbeta segments were sequenced at approximately 20X coverage. From the authors' description of their analysis: Clustering was used to correct sequencing errors, and CDR3s were annotated against IMGT so that V, D and J genes could be assigned. Only productive TCRbeta rearrangements were used in downstream analyses, excluding out-of-frame or stop-codon sequences. Clonality was calculated as one minus the Shannon entropy normalized by the log of the number of unique productive sequences. Fisher's exact test with Benjamini-Hochberg correction, at a threshold of adjusted p below 0.01, was used to find clones that differed between time points or between blood and tumor. Imported from immuneACCESS, the table was reduced by TCRdb to in-frame sequences with V and J called. These copies leave out some clones; in studies compared against another copy, an unresolved V gene accounts for under half, and the cause of the remainder is not known. V and J calls and clone size come straight from that table; D and trimming were deduced from the DNA. The sample table records 70,000 to 75,000 clones; about 88% of these occur just once. 3.4% of the sample goes to the ten largest clones.

Comments on this clone: Its specific antigen is unknown. Per-base quality was not reported, and no clone a single base away is much larger than it.

Overall results and qualifications from the work: Among patients with durable benefit, tumor-associated TCR clones showed greater expansion in peripheral blood 3 weeks after treatment started (n ≈ 20, p = 0.022). A pretreatment peripheral blood TCR clonality below the median was linked to improved progression-free and overall survival. Because of the small sample size (n ≈ 29) and the many exploratory analyses performed, the results are intended to be regarded as hypothesis-generating.

A cohort of approximately 31 patients with locally advanced or metastatic urothelial carcinoma, treated at Memorial Sloan Kettering on a trial protocol, was included. Peripheral blood mononuclear cells were collected pretreatment and during treatment, with between 1 and 8 total time points per patient. The Qiagen DNeasy Blood extraction kit was used to purify genomic DNA from total PBMCs and tumor samples. Collected pretreatment and during treatment, PBMCs were isolated and stored as previously described. CDR1 and CDR2 (SGHTA, FQGNSA) derive from the germline V gene. The CDR3 sequence holds 16 residues, the cysteine and phenylalanine included. CDR3 DNA is the only sequence kept; it has 48 bases, read in frame from the first base. V and J lose 4 bases and 0 bases, and a span of 13 bases separates them.

The sequences come from PBMCs, collected around atezolizumab (anti-PD-L1) treatment. This receptor was taken from a man between 60 and 75 years old with urothelial cancer. The chain couples TRBV7-2 to TRBJ2-1, with the D gene call left open. The nucleotide sequence is given as TGTGCCAGCAGCTCCACAGCAATAAGCTCCTACAATGAGCAGTTCTTC. This yields the protein CASSSTAISSYNEQFF.